This TCR beta chain was profiled in a study of T cell changes during pregnancy in multiple sclerosis (dated by TCRdb to about 2019). Broadly, across the study: The study examined how the T cell repertoire changed over the course of pregnancy in women with multiple sclerosis.

Library preparation used the immunoSEQ multiplex PCR assay. TCRdb mirrors the immuneACCESS table, restricted to in-frame sequences. Some clones are absent from its copies; in checked studies, under half trace to an unresolved V gene, and the reason for the others is unknown. The sample table contains approximately 59,000 clones; only one count was recorded for under 95% of them. The ten largest make up roughly 1.4% of the sample. CDR1 and CDR2, per the germline V gene (reference sequence), are MNHEY and SMNVEV. The junction shows trimming of 5 bases on V and 8 bases on J, plus 19 bases between the germline ends. Counted from cysteine to phenylalanine, this CDR3 has 15 amino acids. CDR3 DNA only is kept here, 45 bases in frame from base 1. Comment on this clone: Its target antigen remains unknown. No base qualities exist here, and no much larger clone lies one base off it.

Here the chain combines TRBV27 and TRBJ1-3; TRBD1 is a weak D gene call, 5 bases matching. The sample consisted of peripheral blood, taken in the third trimester of pregnancy. This receptor was obtained from a female donor in good health, enrolled as a control in a pregnancy study. The bases are TGTGCCAGCAGTCCCCTGTTGGGGCGTCTTGACACCATATATTTT. This translates into CASSPLLGRLDTIYF.